This TCR beta chain derives from a study of spatial heterogeneity in lung cancer. Study as a whole: Detected beta-chain sequences consistently exceeded alpha-chain sequences. Within raw reads, each unique TCR and UMI combination appeared on average more than ten times.

The sample's time point: sample taken at primary tumor resection. Whole RNA, isolated from tumor, nontumor lung or frozen PBMC, was sequenced without prior sorting. The sample holds many counts of this clonotype. One entry per CDR3 protein, called by TCRdb with MiXCR from the 5' RACE reads. The top ten hold about 26% of the sample, which has about 38,000 distinct CDR3 sequences, around 7.5% seen once. Sample: PBMCs, taken at surgery. The TCR sequence derives from a male donor with early-stage non-small cell lung cancer.

The CDR3 DNA reads TGCGCCAGCAGCCTGGGACAGGGGGCACCGTCCTACGAGCAGTACTTC. Translation: CASSLGQGAPSYEQYF. The V call is TRBV4-1, the J call TRBJ2-7, with 12 bases lining up with TRBD1. Germline CDR1 is MGHRA and CDR2 is YSYEKL. CDR3 size: 16 residues. V was clipped by 4 bases and J by 1 base; unmatched bases: 5.